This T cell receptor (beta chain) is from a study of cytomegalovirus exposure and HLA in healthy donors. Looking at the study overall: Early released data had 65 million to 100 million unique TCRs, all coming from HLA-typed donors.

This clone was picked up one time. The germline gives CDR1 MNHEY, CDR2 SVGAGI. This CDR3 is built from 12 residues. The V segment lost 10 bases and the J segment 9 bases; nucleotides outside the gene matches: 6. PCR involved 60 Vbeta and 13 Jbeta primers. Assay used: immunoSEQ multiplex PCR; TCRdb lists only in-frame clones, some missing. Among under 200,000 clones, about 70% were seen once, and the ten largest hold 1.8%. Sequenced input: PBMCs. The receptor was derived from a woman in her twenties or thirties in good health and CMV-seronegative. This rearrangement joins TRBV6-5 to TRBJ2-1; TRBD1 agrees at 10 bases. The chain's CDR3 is CATGTGVREQFF. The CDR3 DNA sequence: TGTGCCACCGGGACAGGGGTCCGTGAGCAGTTCTTC.